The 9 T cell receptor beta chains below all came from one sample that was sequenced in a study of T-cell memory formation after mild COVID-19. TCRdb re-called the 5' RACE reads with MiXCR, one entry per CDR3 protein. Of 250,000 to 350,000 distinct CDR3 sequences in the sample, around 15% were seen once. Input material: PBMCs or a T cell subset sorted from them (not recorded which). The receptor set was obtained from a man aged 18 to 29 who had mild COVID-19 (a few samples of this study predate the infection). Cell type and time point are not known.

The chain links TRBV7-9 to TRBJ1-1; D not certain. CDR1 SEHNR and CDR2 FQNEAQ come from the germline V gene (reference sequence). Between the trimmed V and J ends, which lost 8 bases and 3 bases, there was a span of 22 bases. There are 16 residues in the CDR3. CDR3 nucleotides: TGTGCCAGCGCCAACTGGGCCCGCGGCGACGACACTGAAGCTTTCTTT. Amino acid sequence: CASANWARGDDTEAFF.

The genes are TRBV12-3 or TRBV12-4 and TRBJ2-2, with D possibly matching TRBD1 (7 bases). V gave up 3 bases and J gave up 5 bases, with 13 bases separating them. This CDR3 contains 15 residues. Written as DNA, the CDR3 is TGTGCCAGCAGTTTGGAGGGGGCGCAGACCGGGGAGCTGTTTTTT. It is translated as CASSLEGAQTGELFF.

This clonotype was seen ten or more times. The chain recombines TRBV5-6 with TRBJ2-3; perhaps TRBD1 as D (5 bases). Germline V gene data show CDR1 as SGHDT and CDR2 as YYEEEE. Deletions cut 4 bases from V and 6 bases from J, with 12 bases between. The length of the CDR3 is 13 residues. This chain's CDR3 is CASSPQGGDTQYF. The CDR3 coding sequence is TGTGCCAGCAGCCCGCAGGGTGGGGATACGCAGTATTTT. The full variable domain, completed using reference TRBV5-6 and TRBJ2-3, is DAGVTQSPTHLIKTRGQQVTLRCSPKSGHDTVSWYQQALGQGPQFIFQYYEEEERQRGNFPDRFSGHQFPNYSSELNVNALLLGDSALYLCASSPQGGDTQYFGPGTRLTVL.

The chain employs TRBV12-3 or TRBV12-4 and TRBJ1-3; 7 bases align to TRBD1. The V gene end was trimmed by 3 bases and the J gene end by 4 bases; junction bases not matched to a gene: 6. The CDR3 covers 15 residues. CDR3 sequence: CASSFSGTEGNTIYF. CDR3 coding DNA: TGTGCCAGCAGTTTTTCCGGGACAGAAGGAAACACCATATATTTT.

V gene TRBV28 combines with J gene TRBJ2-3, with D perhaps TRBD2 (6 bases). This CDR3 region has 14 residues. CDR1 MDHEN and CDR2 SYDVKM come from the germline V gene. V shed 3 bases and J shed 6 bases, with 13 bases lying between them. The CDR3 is CASSFRLVADTQYF. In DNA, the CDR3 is TGTGCCAGCAGTTTCAGACTAGTTGCCGATACGCAGTATTTT.

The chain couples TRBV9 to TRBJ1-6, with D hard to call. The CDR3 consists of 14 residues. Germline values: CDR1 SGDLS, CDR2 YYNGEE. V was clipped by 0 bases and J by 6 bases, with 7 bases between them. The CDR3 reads CASSVGLFNSPLHF. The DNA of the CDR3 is TGTGCCAGCAGCGTAGGGCTTTTTAATTCACCCCTCCACTTT.

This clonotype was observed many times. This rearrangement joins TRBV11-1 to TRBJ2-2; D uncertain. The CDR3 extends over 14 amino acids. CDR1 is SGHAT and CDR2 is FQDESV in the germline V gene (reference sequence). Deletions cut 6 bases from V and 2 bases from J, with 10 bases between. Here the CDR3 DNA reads TGTGCCAGCAGTCTGTTGGGAAACACCGGGGAGCTGTTTTTT. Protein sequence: CASSLLGNTGELFF.

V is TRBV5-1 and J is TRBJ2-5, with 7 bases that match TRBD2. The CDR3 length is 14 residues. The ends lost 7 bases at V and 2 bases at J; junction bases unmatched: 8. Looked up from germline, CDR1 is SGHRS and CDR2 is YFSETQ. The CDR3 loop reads CASGLLAEQETQYF. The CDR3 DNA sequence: TGCGCCAGCGGCCTTCTAGCGGAACAAGAGACCCAGTACTTC.

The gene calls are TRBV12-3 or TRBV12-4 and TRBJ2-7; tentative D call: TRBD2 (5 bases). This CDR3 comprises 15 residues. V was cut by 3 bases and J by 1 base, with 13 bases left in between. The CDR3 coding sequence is TGTGCCAGCAGTTTCGGAGGACCCCTATCCTACGAGCAGTACTTC. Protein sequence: CASSFGGPLSYEQYF.